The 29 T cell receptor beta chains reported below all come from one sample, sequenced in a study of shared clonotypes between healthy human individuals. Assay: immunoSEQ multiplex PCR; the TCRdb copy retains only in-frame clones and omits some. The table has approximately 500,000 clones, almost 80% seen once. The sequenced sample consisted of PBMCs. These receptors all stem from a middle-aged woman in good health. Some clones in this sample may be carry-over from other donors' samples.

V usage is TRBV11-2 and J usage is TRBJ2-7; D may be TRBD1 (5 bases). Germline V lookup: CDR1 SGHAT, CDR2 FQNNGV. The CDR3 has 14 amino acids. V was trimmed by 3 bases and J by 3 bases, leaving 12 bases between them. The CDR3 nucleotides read TGTGCCAGCAGCTTTTCCCTAGACAGCTACGAGCAGTACTTC. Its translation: CASSFSLDSYEQYF. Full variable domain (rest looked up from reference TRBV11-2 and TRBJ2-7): EAGVAQSPRYKIIEKRQSVAFWCNPISGHATLYWYQQILGQGPKLLIQFQNNGVVDDSQLPKDRFSAERLKGVDSTLKIQPAKLEDSAVYLCASSFSLDSYEQYFGPGTRLTVT.

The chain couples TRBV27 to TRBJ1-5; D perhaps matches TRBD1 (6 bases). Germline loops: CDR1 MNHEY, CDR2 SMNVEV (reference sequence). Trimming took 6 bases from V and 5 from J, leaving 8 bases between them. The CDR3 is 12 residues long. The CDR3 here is CASRTGDQPQHF. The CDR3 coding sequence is TGTGCCAGCAGGACAGGCGATCAGCCCCAGCATTTT.

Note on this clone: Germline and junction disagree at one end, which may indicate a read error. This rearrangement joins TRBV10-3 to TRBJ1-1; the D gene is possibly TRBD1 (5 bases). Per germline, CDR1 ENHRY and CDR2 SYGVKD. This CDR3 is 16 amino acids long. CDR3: CAVSESQGRGNTEAFF. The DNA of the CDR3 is TGTGCCGTCAGTGAGTCCCAGGGACGGGGGAACACTGAAGCTTTCTTT.

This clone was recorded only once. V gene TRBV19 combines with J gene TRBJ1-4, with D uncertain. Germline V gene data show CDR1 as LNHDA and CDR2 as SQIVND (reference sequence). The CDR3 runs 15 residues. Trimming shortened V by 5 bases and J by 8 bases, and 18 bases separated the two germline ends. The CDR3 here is CASSLKGDGVEKLFF. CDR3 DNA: TGTGCCAGTAGTTTGAAGGGTGACGGGGTCGAAAAACTGTTTTTT. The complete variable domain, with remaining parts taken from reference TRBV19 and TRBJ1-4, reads DGGITQSPKYLFRKEGQNVTLSCEQNLNHDAMYWYRQDPGQGLRLIYYSQIVNDFQKGDIAEGYSVSREKKESFPLTVTSAQKNPTAFYLCASSLKGDGVEKLFFGSGTQLSVL.

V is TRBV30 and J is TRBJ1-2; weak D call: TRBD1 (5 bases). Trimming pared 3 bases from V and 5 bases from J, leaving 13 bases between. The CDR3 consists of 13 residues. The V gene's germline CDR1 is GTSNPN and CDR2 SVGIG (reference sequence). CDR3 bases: TGTGCCTGGAGCGCCGGGACGGATTATGGCTACACCTTC. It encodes CAWSAGTDYGYTF.

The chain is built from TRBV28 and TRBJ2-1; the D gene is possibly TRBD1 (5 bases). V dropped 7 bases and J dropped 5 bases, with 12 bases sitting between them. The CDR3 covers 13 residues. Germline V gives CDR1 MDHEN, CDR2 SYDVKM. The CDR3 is CASNPRVHNEQFF. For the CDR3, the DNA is TGTGCCAGCAATCCCAGGGTCCACAATGAGCAGTTCTTC. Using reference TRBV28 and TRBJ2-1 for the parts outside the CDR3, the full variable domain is DVKVTQSSRYLVKRTGEKVFLECVQDMDHENMFWYRQDPGLGLRLIYFSYDVKMKEKGDIPEGYSVSREKKERFSLILESASTNQTSMYLCASNPRVHNEQFFGPGTRLTVL.

The DNA for the CDR3 is TGTGCCAGTACTGAGACTAGCGGGCCCTCCTACGAGCAGTACTTC. Amino acid sequence: CASTETSGPSYEQYF. This chain uses TRBV19 with TRBJ2-7; 10 positions match TRBD2. The CDR3 is 15 amino acids. The ends lost 7 bases at V and 0 bases at J; junction bases unmatched: 6. CDR1 is LNHDA and CDR2 is SQIVND in the germline V gene (reference sequence).

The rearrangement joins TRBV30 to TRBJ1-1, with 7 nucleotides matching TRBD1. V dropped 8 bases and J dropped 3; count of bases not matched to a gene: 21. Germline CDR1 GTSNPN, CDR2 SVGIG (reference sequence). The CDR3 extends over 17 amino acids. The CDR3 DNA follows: TGTGCCCGGACTCCAACAGGGGTGGTCTTCGTGGACACTGAAGCTTTCTTT. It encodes CARTPTGVVFVDTEAFF.

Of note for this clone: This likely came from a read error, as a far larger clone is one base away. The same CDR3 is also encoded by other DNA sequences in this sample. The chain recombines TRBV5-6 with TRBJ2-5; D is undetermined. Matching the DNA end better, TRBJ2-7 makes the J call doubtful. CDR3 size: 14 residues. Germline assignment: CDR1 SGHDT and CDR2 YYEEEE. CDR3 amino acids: CASSYQQGPYEQYF. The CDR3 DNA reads TGTGCCAGCAGCTATCAGCAAGGGCCCTACGAGCAGTACTTC.

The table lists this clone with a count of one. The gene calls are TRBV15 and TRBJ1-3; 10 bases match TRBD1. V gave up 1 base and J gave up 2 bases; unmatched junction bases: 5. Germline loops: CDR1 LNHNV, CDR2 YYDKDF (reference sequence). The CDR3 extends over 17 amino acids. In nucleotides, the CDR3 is TGTGCCACCAGCAGAGGACAGGGGGCTGGTACTGGAAACACCATATATTTT. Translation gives CATSRGQGAGTGNTIYF.

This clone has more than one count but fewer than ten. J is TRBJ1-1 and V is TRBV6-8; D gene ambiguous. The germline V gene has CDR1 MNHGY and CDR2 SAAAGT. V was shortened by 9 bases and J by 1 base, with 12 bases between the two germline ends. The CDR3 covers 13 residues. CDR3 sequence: CARGRRRNTEAFF. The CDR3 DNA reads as TGTGCCAGAGGACGTAGGCGGAACACTGAAGCTTTCTTT.

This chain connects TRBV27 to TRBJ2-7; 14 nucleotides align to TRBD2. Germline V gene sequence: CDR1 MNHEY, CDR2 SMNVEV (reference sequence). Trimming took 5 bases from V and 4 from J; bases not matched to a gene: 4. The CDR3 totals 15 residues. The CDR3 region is CASSPGTSGRYEQYF. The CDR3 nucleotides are TGTGCCAGCAGTCCCGGGACTAGCGGGAGATACGAGCAGTACTTC.

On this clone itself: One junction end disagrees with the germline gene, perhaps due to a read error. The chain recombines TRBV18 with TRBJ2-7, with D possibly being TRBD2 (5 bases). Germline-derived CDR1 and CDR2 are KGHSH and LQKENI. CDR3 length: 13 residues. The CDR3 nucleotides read TGTGCCAGCTCACCGGGAGCTACCTACGAGCGGTACTTC. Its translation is CASSPGATYERYF. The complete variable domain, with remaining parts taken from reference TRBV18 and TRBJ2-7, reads NAGVMQNPRHLVRRRGQEARLRCSPMKGHSHVYWYRQLPEEGLKFMVYLQKENIIDESGMPKERFSAEFPKEGPSILRIQQVVRGDSAAYFCASSPGATYERYFGPGTRLTVT.

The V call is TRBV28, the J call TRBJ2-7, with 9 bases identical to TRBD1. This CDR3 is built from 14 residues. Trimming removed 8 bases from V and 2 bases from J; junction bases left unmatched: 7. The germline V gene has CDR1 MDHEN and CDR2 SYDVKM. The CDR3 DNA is TGTGCCAGCGGGTACGGACAGGGGACCTACGAGCAGTACTTC. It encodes CASGYGQGTYEQYF.

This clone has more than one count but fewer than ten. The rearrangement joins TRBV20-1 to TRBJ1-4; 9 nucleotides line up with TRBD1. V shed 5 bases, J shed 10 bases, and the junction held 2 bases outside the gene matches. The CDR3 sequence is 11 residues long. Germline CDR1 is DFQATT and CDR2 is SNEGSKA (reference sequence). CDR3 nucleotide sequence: TGCAGTGCTCGGACAGGGGCAAAACTGTTTTTT. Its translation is CSARTGAKLFF.

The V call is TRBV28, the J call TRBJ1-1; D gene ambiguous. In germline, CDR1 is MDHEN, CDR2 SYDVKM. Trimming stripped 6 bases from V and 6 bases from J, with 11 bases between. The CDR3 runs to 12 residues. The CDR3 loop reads CASRRGLAEAFF. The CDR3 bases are TGTGCCAGCAGGCGCGGTTTGGCTGAAGCTTTCTTT.

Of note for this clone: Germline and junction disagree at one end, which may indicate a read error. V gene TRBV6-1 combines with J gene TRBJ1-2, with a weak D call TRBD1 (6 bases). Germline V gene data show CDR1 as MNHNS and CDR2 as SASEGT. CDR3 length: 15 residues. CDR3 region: CASRPTAWGATERRF. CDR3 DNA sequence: TGTGCCAGCAGACCTACCGCTTGGGGGGCCACGGAGAGGCGCTTC.

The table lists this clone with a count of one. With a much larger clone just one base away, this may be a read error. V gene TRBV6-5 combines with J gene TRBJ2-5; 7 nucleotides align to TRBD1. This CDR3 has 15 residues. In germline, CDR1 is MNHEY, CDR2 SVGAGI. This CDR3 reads CSSRETVGQQETQYF. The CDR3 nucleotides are TGTTCCAGCAGAGAGACCGTGGGACAGCAAGAGACCCAGTACTTC.

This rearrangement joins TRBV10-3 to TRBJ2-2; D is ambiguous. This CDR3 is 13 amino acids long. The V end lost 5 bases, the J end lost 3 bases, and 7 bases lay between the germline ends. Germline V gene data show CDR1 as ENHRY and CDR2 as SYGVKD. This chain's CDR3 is CAISYRDTGELFF. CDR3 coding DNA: TGTGCCATCAGTTACAGAGACACCGGGGAGCTGTTTTTT.

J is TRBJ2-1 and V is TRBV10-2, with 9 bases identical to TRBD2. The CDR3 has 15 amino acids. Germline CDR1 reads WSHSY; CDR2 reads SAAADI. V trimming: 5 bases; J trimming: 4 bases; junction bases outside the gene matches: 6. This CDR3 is CASSLGLAQYNEQFF. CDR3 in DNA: TGCGCCAGCAGTTTGGGACTAGCCCAGTACAATGAGCAGTTCTTC.

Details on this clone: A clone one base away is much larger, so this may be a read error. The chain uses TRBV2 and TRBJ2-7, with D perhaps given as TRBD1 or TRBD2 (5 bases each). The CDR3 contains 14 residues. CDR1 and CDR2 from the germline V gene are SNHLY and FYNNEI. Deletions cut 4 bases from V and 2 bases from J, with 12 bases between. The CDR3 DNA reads TGTGCCAGCAGTGTGGAGGACAACCCCTACGAGCAGTACTTC. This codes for CASSVEDNPYEQYF.

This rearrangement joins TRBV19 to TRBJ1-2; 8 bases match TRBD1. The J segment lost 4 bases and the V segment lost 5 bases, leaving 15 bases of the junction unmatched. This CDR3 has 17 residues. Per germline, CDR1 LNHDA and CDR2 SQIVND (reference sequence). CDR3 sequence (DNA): TGTGCCAGTAGTCTTGGGACAGGCCGGGGTCGCGGCTATGGCTACACCTTC. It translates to CASSLGTGRGRGYGYTF. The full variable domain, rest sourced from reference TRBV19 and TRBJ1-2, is DGGITQSPKYLFRKEGQNVTLSCEQNLNHDAMYWYRQDPGQGLRLIYYSQIVNDFQKGDIAEGYSVSREKKESFPLTVTSAQKNPTAFYLCASSLGTGRGRGYGYTFGSGTRLTVV.

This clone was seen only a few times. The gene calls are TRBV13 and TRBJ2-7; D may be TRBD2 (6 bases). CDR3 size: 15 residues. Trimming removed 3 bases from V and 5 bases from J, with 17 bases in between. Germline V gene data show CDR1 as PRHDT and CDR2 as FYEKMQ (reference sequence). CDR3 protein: CASSLGGERVHEQYF. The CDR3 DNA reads TGTGCCAGCAGCTTGGGAGGAGAAAGAGTCCACGAGCAGTACTTC.

The CDR3 DNA reads TGCGCCAGCAGTGATAAGTTGAAGGATACGCAGTATTTT. It encodes CASSDKLKDTQYF. This sequence joins TRBV10-2 and TRBJ2-3; D is unresolved. The germline V and J ends were trimmed by 3 bases and 6 bases, with 10 bases remaining between them. Germline V gene sequence: CDR1 WSHSY, CDR2 SAAADI. The length of the CDR3 is 13 residues.

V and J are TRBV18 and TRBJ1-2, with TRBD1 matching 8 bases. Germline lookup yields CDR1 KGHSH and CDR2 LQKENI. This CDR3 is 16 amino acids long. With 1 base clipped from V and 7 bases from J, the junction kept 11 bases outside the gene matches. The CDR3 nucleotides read TGTGCCAGCTCACCACAACCCTCCGGCAGGGGGCCTGGCTACACCTTC. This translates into CASSPQPSGRGPGYTF.

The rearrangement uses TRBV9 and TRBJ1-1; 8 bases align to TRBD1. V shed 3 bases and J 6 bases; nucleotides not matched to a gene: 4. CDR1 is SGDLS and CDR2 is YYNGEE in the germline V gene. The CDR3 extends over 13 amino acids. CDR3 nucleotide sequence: TGTGCCAGCAGCGCCGCAGGGGGCTCTGAAGCTTTCTTT. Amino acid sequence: CASSAAGGSEAFF.

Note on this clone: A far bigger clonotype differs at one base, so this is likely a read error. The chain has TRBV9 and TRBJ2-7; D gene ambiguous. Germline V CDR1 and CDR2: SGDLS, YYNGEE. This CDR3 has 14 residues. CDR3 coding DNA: TGTGTCAGCAGCCGGTCAGGCCGCTCCTACGAGCAGTACTTC. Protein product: CVSSRSGRSYEQYF.

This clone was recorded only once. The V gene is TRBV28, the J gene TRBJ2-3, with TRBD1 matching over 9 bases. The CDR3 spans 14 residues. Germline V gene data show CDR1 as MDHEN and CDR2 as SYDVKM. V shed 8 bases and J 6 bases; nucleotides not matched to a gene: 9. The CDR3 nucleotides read TGTGCCAGCTCGTGGACAGGGGTTTCCGATACGCAGTATTTT. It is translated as CASSWTGVSDTQYF.

CDR3 loop: CASSLAPDLNTGELFF. CDR3 in DNA: TGCGCCAGCAGCTTGGCCCCGGACTTAAACACCGGGGAGCTGTTTTTT. V gene TRBV5-1 combines with J gene TRBJ2-2, with D possibly TRBD2 on 5 matching bases. The germline V gene has CDR1 SGHRS and CDR2 YFSETQ. The CDR3 consists of 16 residues. The V end was cut by 0 bases, the J end by 2 bases, with 11 bases between.